This T cell receptor beta chain was identified in a study of cytomegalovirus exposure and HLA in healthy donors. Overall study results and limits: Cytomegalovirus-associated TCR beta chains were listed, numbering roughly 150.

Primers included in the PCR were 60 Vbeta and 13 Jbeta primers. Per the original methods: Around 10 million of the 80 million or so unique TCR beta chains counted in a later analysis were shared. Profiled with immunoSEQ multiplex PCR; TCRdb holds only in-frame clones, not every one. Clone size and V and J calls were adopted from that table, with D and trimming inferred from the DNA. The sample carries under 70,000 clones, 65% to 70% recorded once. Germline V gene lookup returns CDR1 SGHRS and CDR2 YFSETQ. V was shortened by 3 bases and J by 9 bases, with 19 bases between the two germline ends. The CDR3 runs 16 residues. On this clone itself: Its antigen is currently unknown.

At collection, donors were nominally healthy, but unrecorded immune exposures were probable. This sequence originates from a woman younger than 45 in good health and CMV-seronegative. The chain has TRBV5-1 and TRBJ1-6, with D possibly being TRBD1 (5 bases). The sample taken for sequencing was PBMCs. The CDR3 DNA reads TGCGCCAGCAGCTCCTCCTTCGGGGGGGAAGGTTCACCCCTCCACTTT. Translated: CASSSSFGGEGSPLHF. Full variable domain (missing parts from reference TRBV5-1 and TRBJ1-6): KAGVTQTPRYLIKTRGQQVTLSCSPISGHRSVSWYQQTPGQGLQFLFEYFSETQRNKGNFPGRFSGRQFSNSRSEMNVSTLELGDSALYLCASSSSFGGEGSPLHFGNGTRLTVT.